What follows is one T cell receptor (beta chain) and its context. Antigen: not known. A single record per CDR3 protein comes from TCRdb applying MiXCR to the PCR reads. The data hold about 19,000 distinct CDR3 sequences, with around 64% observed a single time. V was trimmed by 5 bases and J by 3 bases, leaving 16 bases between them. The CDR3 covers 15 residues. Germline V gene lookup returns CDR1 SGHVS and CDR2 FQNEAQ. The sample comes from a study of vaccination and CD4 T cells after COVID-19. Study overall: Median time from second vaccine dose to sampling was approximately 69 days (14 to 241). Study-wide points: Convalescent patients studied were relatively few, and early post-infection timepoints were absent.

V gene TRBV7-8 combines with J gene TRBJ1-1; D is unclear. The source is a human donor who had recovered from COVID-19. The specimen comprised CD4+ T cells from blood, sampled after SARS-CoV-2 vaccination. The CDR3 spells CASSPTEDDYTEAFF. In nucleotides, the CDR3 is TGTGCCAGCAGCCCCACCGAGGATGATTACACTGAAGCTTTCTTT.